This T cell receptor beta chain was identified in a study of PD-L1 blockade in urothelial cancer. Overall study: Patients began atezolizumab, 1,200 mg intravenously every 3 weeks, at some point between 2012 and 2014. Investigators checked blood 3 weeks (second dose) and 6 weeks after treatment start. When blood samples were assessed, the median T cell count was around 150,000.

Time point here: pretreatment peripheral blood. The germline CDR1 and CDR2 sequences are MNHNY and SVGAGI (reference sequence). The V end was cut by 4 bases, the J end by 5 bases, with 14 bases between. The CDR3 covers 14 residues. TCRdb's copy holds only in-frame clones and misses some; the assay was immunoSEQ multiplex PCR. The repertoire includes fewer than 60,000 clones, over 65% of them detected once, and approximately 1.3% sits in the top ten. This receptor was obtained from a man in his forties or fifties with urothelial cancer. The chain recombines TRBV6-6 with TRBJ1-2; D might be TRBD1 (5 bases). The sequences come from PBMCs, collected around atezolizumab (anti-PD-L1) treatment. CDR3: CASSSSGIMYGYTF. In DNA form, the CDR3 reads TGTGCCAGCAGTTCTTCAGGGATTATGTATGGCTACACCTTC.